The rows below give T cell receptor beta chains drawn from one sample of a study of blood T cell repertoires in COVID-19. The method was immunoSEQ multiplex PCR; TCRdb's version includes in-frame clones alone and lacks a portion of them. The sample holds under 200,000 clones, about 88% seen once. The specimen sequenced was peripheral blood. Receptors were obtained from a man between 18 and 29 years old with acute or convalescent COVID-19. CDR3s include the opening cysteine and the closing phenylalanine or tryptophan.

j_call v_call cdr3_aa
TRBJ2-1 TRBV5-1 CASSPDGNSYNEQFF
TRBJ2-3 TRBV10-3 CAISDVTGKSTDTQYF
TRBJ2-1 TRBV9 CASSTRDRALDEQFF
TRBJ1-1 TRBV7-9 CASSGARPGSAFF
TRBJ1-3 TRBV6-1 CASSEHPFNADTIYF
TRBJ1-1 TRBV3-1/TRBV3-2 CASEPPGGNTEAFF
TRBJ1-3 TRBV29-1 CSVGGGSGNTIYF
TRBJ1-5 TRBV4-1 CASSHGPRQGSNQPQHF
TRBJ1-4 TRBV4-1 CASSQDYGTGLFF
TRBJ1-5 TRBV6-5 CASSRTGLGQPQHF
TRBJ1-6 TRBV3-1/TRBV3-2 CASSQETNSPLHF
TRBJ1-1 TRBV5-4 CASSGGGTEAFF
TRBJ2-1 TRBV9 CASSVRTSGYNEQFF
TRBJ2-3 TRBV19 CASSVRVSYDTDTQYF
TRBJ1-1 TRBV9 CASSAPDGQGEFLRAFF
TRBJ1-2 TRBV19 CASSKGTANYGYTF
TRBJ2-2 TRBV6-5 CASSLWTANTGELFF
TRBJ2-3 TRBV9 CASSATGGVTDTQYF
TRBJ2-5 TRBV5-1 CASSLVGQGRETQYF
TRBJ2-3 TRBV5-1 CASSDTGWAPDTQYF
TRBJ1-6 TRBV10-1 CASSFGQTNSPLHF
TRBJ2-7 TRBV6-8 CASSPPRRSNEQYF
TRBJ1-1 TRBV4-1 CASSQEYRDTEAFF
TRBJ1-3 TRBV7-9 CASSLGASSGNTIYF
TRBJ1-6 TRBV5-1 CASSVLAGTGENSPLHF
TRBJ2-7 TRBV6-5 CASKTGTAYEQYF
TRBJ1-5 TRBV7-9 CASSLGDRADQPQHF
TRBJ1-2 TRBV30 CAWSVGQEYGYTF
TRBJ1-4 TRBV19 CASKTQTGTGIEKLFF
TRBJ1-3 TRBV6-1 CASSDRSFTGNTIYF
TRBJ1-3 TRBV6-5 CASRAGIRNTIYF
TRBJ1-1 TRBV27 CASSLTGNTEAFF
TRBJ1-3 TRBV2 CASSTQGGLNTIYF
TRBJ2-5 TRBV5-1 CASSPKTRDQETQYF
TRBJ2-2 TRBV29-1 CSVEEGRGTGELFF
TRBJ1-4 TRBV3-1/TRBV3-2 CASSQDTGREKLFF
TRBJ1-2 TRBV14 CASSQEGTGDYGYTF
TRBJ2-5 TRBV7-9 CASSLGVDTETQYF
TRBJ2-1 TRBV5-1 CASSLNLNEQFF